Presented here are 19 T cell receptor beta chains from one specimen sequenced in a study of regulatory T cells in long-lasting Graves disease. HTBI primers from iRepertoire and Arm-PCR of CDR3 regions yielded the TCR beta libraries. MiXCR, run by TCRdb on the multiplex PCR reads, gives a single entry per CDR3 protein. The repertoire holds roughly 380,000 distinct CDR3 sequences, with about 14% as singletons. Time point: newly diagnosed GD, antithyroid drugs for less than 3 months. PBMC-derived RNA was used for the TCR library. Specimen: peripheral blood mononuclear cells (PBMCs), collected at new diagnosis, from a patient treated with antithyroid drugs. The receptors stem from a female donor with Graves disease.

The V and J genes are TRBV6-1 and TRBJ2-3; the match to TRBD1 covers 7 bases. After removal of 5 bases from V and 2 bases from J, the junction contained 4 bases not matched to a gene. Germline assignment: CDR1 MNHNS and CDR2 SASEGT. This CDR3 comprises 14 residues. The CDR3 protein is CASSRTGPTDTQYF. The CDR3 DNA follows: TGTGCCAGCAGTAGGACAGGACCCACAGATACGCAGTATTTT.

This clonotype was seen many times. The rearrangement links TRBV6-1 to TRBJ2-3; TRBD2 is a possible D gene (6 bases). V was shortened by 1 base and J by 6 bases, with 11 bases between the two germline ends. This CDR3 has 14 residues. The germline V gene encodes CDR1 MNHNS and CDR2 SASEGT. The CDR3 DNA reads TGTGCCAGCAGTGAAGTTAACCGGGGGGATACGCAGTATTTT. Its protein is CASSEVNRGDTQYF.

There are many counts of this clonotype. The chain uses TRBV10-1 and TRBJ2-4; D is ambiguous. Germline CDR1 reads WNHNN; CDR2 reads SYGVQD (reference sequence). This CDR3 region has 15 residues. The V gene lost 0 bases and the J gene lost 0 bases, with 6 bases spanning the gap. In DNA form, the CDR3 reads TGCGCCAGCAGTGAGTCTGGGTTAGCCAAAAACATTCAGTACTTC. Its protein is CASSESGLAKNIQYF.

Points on this clonotype: A much larger clone sits a single nucleotide away, making a read error possible. The V and J genes are TRBV6-4 and TRBJ2-5, with 8 bases lining up with TRBD1. CDR3 length: 16 amino acids. Per germline, CDR1 MRHNA and CDR2 SNTAGT. The CDR3, as DNA: TGTGCCAGCAGTCAACCGGGACAGGCCCCCCAAGAGACCCTGTACTTC. The encoded protein is CASSQPGQAPQETLYF.

This clonotype turned up a few times. The gene calls are TRBV19 and TRBJ2-3; possibly TRBD2 for D (5 bases). This CDR3 is 15 amino acids long. V was clipped by 3 bases and J by 4 bases, with 14 bases between them. The V gene's germline CDR1 is LNHDA and CDR2 SQIVND (reference sequence). For the CDR3, the DNA is TGTGCCAGTAGTATGACCCCGGAGGTATCAGATACGCAGTATTTT. Its translation is CASSMTPEVSDTQYF. The full variable domain, in which reference TRBV19 and TRBJ2-3 provide the parts outside the CDR3, is DGGITQSPKYLFRKEGQNVTLSCEQNLNHDAMYWYRQDPGQGLRLIYYSQIVNDFQKGDIAEGYSVSREKKESFPLTVTSAQKNPTAFYLCASSMTPEVSDTQYFGPGTRLTVL.

This clonotype appeared many times. J is TRBJ2-7 and V is TRBV2, with 9 nucleotides matching TRBD2. This CDR3 has 17 amino acids. The J segment lost 0 bases and the V segment lost 6 bases, leaving 12 bases of the junction unmatched. Germline loops: CDR1 SNHLY, CDR2 FYNNEI. The CDR3 spells CASRPGERGASSYEQYF. CDR3 coding DNA: TGTGCCAGCAGACCTGGGGAGCGGGGGGCCTCCTCCTACGAGCAGTACTTC.

The V call is TRBV10-3, the J call TRBJ1-5, with unresolved D. The germline gives CDR1 ENHRY, CDR2 SYGVKD. The V end lost 3 bases, the J end lost 6 bases, and 15 bases lay between the germline ends. This CDR3 spans 15 amino acids. The CDR3 reads CAISDRLLGGQPQHF. As DNA, the CDR3 is TGTGCCATCAGTGACCGGCTTTTGGGAGGTCAGCCCCAGCATTTT.

This clonotype was counted ten times or more. V and J are TRBV2 and TRBJ1-1, with unresolved D. CDR3 length: 11 amino acids. Per the germline V gene, CDR1 is SNHLY and CDR2 is FYNNEI. V was pared by 11 bases and J by 4 bases, with 11 bases between. This CDR3 is CAGGVGTEAFF. CDR3 DNA: TGTGCCGGCGGCGTGGGCACTGAAGCTTTCTTT.

The chain couples TRBV19 to TRBJ1-1, with 7 bases fitting TRBD1. Per germline, CDR1 LNHDA and CDR2 SQIVND (reference sequence). This CDR3 contains 12 residues. CDR3 nucleotide sequence: TGTGGGCCGGGACAGACTAACACTGAAGCTTTCTTT. Its protein product is CGPGQTNTEAFF. Drawing the rest from reference TRBV19 and TRBJ1-1, the complete variable domain is DGGITQSPKYLFRKEGQNVTLSCEQNLNHDAMYWYRQDPGQGLRLIYYSQIVNDFQKGDIAEGYSVSREKKESFPLTVTSAQKNPTAFYLCGPGQTNTEAFFGQGTRLTVV.

This rearrangement joins TRBV5-6 to TRBJ1-1, with a tentative D call TRBD1 (5 bases). Between the trimmed V and J ends, which lost 4 bases and 4 bases, there was a span of 20 bases. The germline gives CDR1 SGHDT, CDR2 YYEEEE. This CDR3 has 16 residues. The CDR3 DNA follows: TGTGCCAGCAGCCTCCCCGGCGGGGCTGCGAGCACTGAAGCTTTCTTT. Its translation: CASSLPGGAASTEAFF.

There are many counts of this clonotype. V gene TRBV6-5 combines with J gene TRBJ1-5, with D uncertain. Between the trimmed V and J ends, which lost 3 bases and 9 bases, there was a span of 9 bases. This CDR3 contains 12 residues. CDR1 is MNHEY, CDR2 SVGAGI, per germline. CDR3 nucleotide sequence: TGTGCCAGCAGTTATCCACGGGTGCCCCAGCATTTT. It codes for CASSYPRVPQHF.

This clonotype was found many times. The chain combines TRBV7-2 with TRBJ2-5, with D possibly being TRBD1 (6 bases). Trimming pared 1 base from V and 3 bases from J, leaving 6 bases between. The CDR3 extends over 13 amino acids. Germline V lookup: CDR1 SGHTA, CDR2 FQGNSA. CDR3 sequence: CASSLDREETQYF. The DNA for the CDR3 is TGTGCCAGCAGCTTAGACAGGGAAGAGACCCAGTACTTC. Combining the CDR3 with reference TRBV7-2 and TRBJ2-5 gives the whole variable domain GAGVSQSPSNKVTEKGKDVELRCDPISGHTALYWYRQSLGQGLEFLIYFQGNSAPDKSGLPSDRFSAERTGGSVSTLTIQRTQQEDSAVYLCASSLDREETQYFGPGTRLLVL.

The sample holds many counts of this clonotype. This rearrangement joins TRBV10-3 to TRBJ1-1; 11 nucleotides agree with TRBD1. The CDR3 sequence is 17 residues long. Germline V CDR1 and CDR2: ENHRY, SYGVKD. With 4 bases clipped from V and 0 bases from J, the junction kept 7 bases outside the gene matches. The CDR3 reads CAISGTGGASVNTEAFF. CDR3 coding DNA: TGTGCCATCAGTGGGACAGGGGGCGCTTCGGTGAACACTGAAGCTTTCTTT.

This clonotype was counted at least ten times. V is TRBV30 and J is TRBJ2-3; D is undetermined. Trimming stripped 2 bases from V and 7 bases from J, with 13 bases between. Germline V CDR1 and CDR2: GTSNPN, SVGIG (reference sequence). There are 13 residues in the CDR3. The CDR3 nucleotides read TGTGCCTGGAGTCCTACACACAGTAATACGCAGTATTTT. Amino acids: CAWSPTHSNTQYF.

The rearrangement joins TRBV19 to TRBJ2-1; 7 nucleotides match TRBD1. The CDR3 runs 15 residues. V lost 1 base to trimming and J lost 8 bases; unmatched junction nucleotides: 8. The V gene's germline CDR1 is LNHDA and CDR2 SQIVND (reference sequence). CDR3 in DNA: TGTGCCAGTAGTATAGCTTCGACAGGGTCCCATGAGCAGTTCTTC. Protein sequence: CASSIASTGSHEQFF.

This clonotype was observed many times. The chain carries TRBV7-6 and TRBJ2-5; no clear D gene. CDR1 SGHVS and CDR2 FNYEAQ come from the germline V gene. Deletions cut 3 bases from V and 0 bases from J, with 11 bases between. CDR3 length: 15 amino acids. The chain's CDR3 is CASSLFRSYQETQYF. CDR3 sequence (DNA): TGTGCCAGCAGCTTGTTCCGTTCCTACCAAGAGACCCAGTACTTC.

This clonotype was detected many times. This chain links TRBV6-1 with TRBJ1-1; D is undetermined. Germline loops: CDR1 MNHNS, CDR2 SASEGT. The CDR3 contains 13 residues. Deletions cut 6 bases from V and 3 bases from J, with 11 bases between. CDR3 coding DNA: TGTGCCAGCAGGTTCAGGTCGGACACTGAAGCTTTCTTT. Amino acid sequence: CASRFRSDTEAFF.

The genes are TRBV7-2 and TRBJ2-3; D is perhaps TRBD1 or TRBD2 (5 bases each). The last part of the DNA fits TRBJ2-5 better; the J call may be wrong. The V gene's germline CDR1 is SGHTA and CDR2 FQGNSA. The CDR3 extends over 15 amino acids. DNA for the CDR3: TGTGCCAGCAGCCCCTTTTCTGGGACGGGGGAGACCCAGTACTTC. Encoded protein: CASSPFSGTGETQYF.

Concerning this clonotype: A single base is all that separates this from a far larger clone, so a read error is likely. The chain combines TRBV7-2 with TRBJ2-3; D remains ambiguous. In germline, CDR1 is SGHTA, CDR2 FQGNSA. The CDR3 is made up of 14 amino acids. The CDR3 region is CAGSLGSSTDTQYF. The CDR3 region has the DNA TGTGCCGGCAGCTTAGGTTCTAGCACAGATACGCAGTATTTT.